These T cell receptor beta chains were read from a single sample in a study of blood T cell repertoires in COVID-19. Using immunoSEQ multiplex PCR, the repertoire was profiled, and TCRdb retains in-frame clones only, with some absent. Altogether 120,000 to 150,000 clones are present, about nine tenths being singletons, with the ten largest covering about 2.3%. Sequencing input: peripheral blood. These receptors were taken from a human donor in a cohort sampled during active COVID-19. Both conserved end residues are part of each CDR3. D genes are given only for firm matches. Size values are once, few and many counts, or a class for expanded clones, and some rows have none.

j_call	d_call	v_call	clone_size	cdr3_length	cdr3_nt	cdr3_aa
TRBJ1-5	-	TRBV6-5	-	12	TGTGCCAGCAGTTCCGGGGTTCAGCCCCAGCATTTT	CASSSGVQPQHF
TRBJ1-5	-	TRBV6-2/TRBV6-3	-	15	TGTGCCAGCAGCTCTCGGGGGTCCCGACATCAGCCCCAGCATTTT	CASSSRGSRHQPQHF
TRBJ2-7	TRBD1	TRBV28	-	13	TGTGCCAGCAGTTTCCGGACAGGGCGCGAGCAGTACTTC	CASSFRTGREQYF
TRBJ1-3	-	TRBV6-6	-	15	TGTGCCAGCAGAATGGACAGACTGTCTGGAAACACCATATATTTT	CASRMDRLSGNTIYF
TRBJ2-1	TRBD2	TRBV7-3	-	17	TGTGCCAGCAGCTCCGGAGTTAGCGGGGGGGCCTACAATGAGCAGTTCTTC	CASSSGVSGGAYNEQFF
TRBJ2-1	-	TRBV6-5	-	14	TGTGCCAGCAGAAGCAGGGCAAACAACAATGAGCAGTTCTTC	CASRSRANNNEQFF
TRBJ2-1	-	TRBV19	-	12	TGTGCCAGTAGTTCCCCGAATTCGGGGCAGTTCTTC	CASSSPNSGQFF
TRBJ1-2	-	TRBV28	-	12	TGTGCCAGCAGCTCTCAGACATACGGCTACACCTTC	CASSSQTYGYTF
TRBJ2-3	-	TRBV5-1	once	14	TGCGCCAGCAGCCGGGACTCCCTCACAGATACGCAGTATTTT	CASSRDSLTDTQYF
TRBJ1-2	-	TRBV5-1	-	15	TGCGCCAGCAGCTTGGGGACAGATCAGGACTATGGCTACACCTTC	CASSLGTDQDYGYTF
TRBJ2-6	-	TRBV7-2	-	17	TGTGCCAGCAGCTTAGGCGGCAGACTCTCTGGGGCCAACGTCCTGACTTTC	CASSLGGRLSGANVLTF
TRBJ1-6	TRBD1	TRBV5-1	-	18	TGCGCCAGCAGCCCCGGGACAGGGGGCGCCTCCTATAATTCACCCCTCCACTTT	CASSPGTGGASYNSPLHF
TRBJ2-1	TRBD1	TRBV6-1	-	16	TGTGCCAGCAGTGAATATAAACAGGGGCCCTACAATGAGCAGTTCTTC	CASSEYKQGPYNEQFF
TRBJ2-5	-	TRBV29-1	-	13	TGCAGCGTTGGGTTGAGGTACCAAGAGACCCAGTACTTC	CSVGLRYQETQYF
TRBJ2-3	TRBD2	TRBV7-9	-	16	TGTGCCAGCAGCGCAAGCGGGGGATTGTCGGCAGATACGCAGTATTTT	CASSASGGLSADTQYF
TRBJ2-5	-	TRBV11-2	-	14	TGTGCCAGCAGCCCCAGGGGCTTGGGGGAGACCCAGTACTTC	CASSPRGLGETQYF
TRBJ2-7	TRBD2	TRBV19	-	14	TGTGCCAGTAGTTTAGCGGGGGGCGCCTACGAGCAGTACTTC	CASSLAGGAYEQYF
TRBJ2-1	-	TRBV9	-	14	TGTGCCAGCAGCGTACGACTATCTCCGCCTGAGCAGTTCTTC	CASSVRLSPPEQFF
TRBJ2-1	-	TRBV7-8	-	11	TGTGCCAGCAGCTTACTAGAAGAGCAGTTCTTC	CASSLLEEQFF
TRBJ2-1	TRBD2	TRBV3-1/TRBV3-2	-	17	TGTGCCAGCAGCCTGGGGACTAGCGGGGCTTCCTACAATGAGCAGTTCTTC	CASSLGTSGASYNEQFF
TRBJ2-7	-	TRBV6-2/TRBV6-3	-	15	TGTGCCAGCAGCACAACAGGAAAGAGCTCCTACGAGCAGTACTTC	CASSTTGKSSYEQYF
TRBJ1-6	-	TRBV28	-	15	TGTGCCAGCAGTTTAGACCTCCTTCTAGGATCACCCCTCCACTTT	CASSLDLLLGSPLHF
TRBJ2-7	TRBD2	TRBV18	-	13	TGTGCCAGCTCACCACCTCCTAGCGGCGAGCAGTACTTC	CASSPPPSGEQYF
TRBJ2-1	TRBD1	TRBV6-2/TRBV6-3	-	16	TGTGCCAGCAGCCACAAGGGACAGGGCCTATACAATGAGCAGTTCTTC	CASSHKGQGLYNEQFF
TRBJ2-5	TRBD1	TRBV18	-	15	TGTGCCAGCTCACCACGAACAGGGGCGACGGAGACCCAGTACTTC	CASSPRTGATETQYF
TRBJ2-7	-	TRBV4-2	-	15	TGTGCCAGCAGCCATGACTTACGAGCGATCTACGAGCAGTACTTC	CASSHDLRAIYEQYF
TRBJ1-3	-	TRBV19	-	16	TGTGCCAGTAGTAAATCCGCGGCGGCTCCTGGAAACACCATATATTTT	CASSKSAAAPGNTIYF
TRBJ2-7	TRBD2	TRBV27	-	17	TGTGCCAGCAGTACAGGGACTAGCGGGAGAAACATAGCTAAGCAGTACTTC	CASSTGTSGRNIAKQYF
TRBJ2-4	-	TRBV6-5	once	14	TGTGCCAGCAGCATTACAGGGAGCAAAAACATTCAGTACTTC	CASSITGSKNIQYF
TRBJ1-1	-	TRBV6-5	once	12	TGTGCCAGCAGTAGACAGAACACTGAAGCTTTCTTT	CASSRQNTEAFF
TRBJ1-6	TRBD1	TRBV5-1	-	14	TGCGCCAGCAGCCCTAGGGACAGTAACTCACCCCTCCACTTT	CASSPRDSNSPLHF
TRBJ1-2	-	TRBV6-6	-	16	TGTGCCAGCAGTTACGCGAAAGCGGAAGTAGCGGGCGGCTACACCTTC	CASSYAKAEVAGGYTF
TRBJ2-2	-	TRBV28	-	15	TGTGCCAGCAGTTTTAGGTCAGGGAACACCGGGGAGCTGTTTTTT	CASSFRSGNTGELFF
TRBJ1-1	-	TRBV14	few	15	TGTGCCAGCAGCCAAGATTACTCCCGTCTGACTGAAGCTTTCTTT	CASSQDYSRLTEAFF
TRBJ2-5	TRBD2	TRBV5-6	-	14	TGTGCCAGCAGCTTGGAGCTAGCGGGAGAGACCCAGTACTTC	CASSLELAGETQYF
TRBJ2-1	-	TRBV7-2	-	15	TGTGCCAGCAGCCTTAGCTCTACTCGGGGGAATGAGCAGTTCTTC	CASSLSSTRGNEQFF
TRBJ2-7	TRBD2	TRBV5-1	-	16	TGCGCCAGCAGCCCGTTCGTCGCGGGAGTTGAGCTCGGGCAGTACTTC	CASSPFVAGVELGQYF
TRBJ2-3	TRBD2	TRBV7-2	-	19	TGTGCCAGCAGCTTATTGGGACTAGCGGGGGGGCAAGTCACAGATACGCAGTATTTT	CASSLLGLAGGQVTDTQYF
TRBJ1-6	TRBD1	TRBV4-1	many	15	TGCGCCAGCAGCCATAGACAGGGGCTTAATTCACCCCTCCACTTT	CASSHRQGLNSPLHF
TRBJ2-5	TRBD1	TRBV5-1	-	15	TGCGCCAGCAGCTTCGGACAGGGCGACCAAGAGACCCAGTACTTC	CASSFGQGDQETQYF
TRBJ2-2	-	TRBV28	-	17	TGTGCCAGCAGCCGACCATTACGGACATCAAACACCGGGGAGCTGTTTTTT	CASSRPLRTSNTGELFF
TRBJ2-7	-	TRBV28	-	14	TGTGCCAGCACCCTGGGACATAGATCATCCGAGCAGTACTTC	CASTLGHRSSEQYF